This entry describes one TCR beta chain. The sample comes from a study of blood T cell repertoires in COVID-19. Study information: Material from acute and convalescent COVID-19 was sourced from the United States, Italy and Spain.

The ends lost 4 bases at V and 5 bases at J; junction bases unmatched: 10. The CDR3 spans 17 residues. Germline-derived CDR1 and CDR2 are LGHDT and YNNKEL (reference sequence). Repertoires were generated with immunoSEQ multiplex PCR, while TCRdb's copy carries only in-frame clones and drops some. This sample has approximately 260,000 clones, with approximately 80% found just once. V gene TRBV3-1 (or the pseudogene TRBV3-2) combines with J gene TRBJ2-1, with 11 bases lining up with TRBD2. This receptor was identified in a human donor in a cohort sampled during active COVID-19. Input material: peripheral blood. The CDR3 bases are TGTGCCAGCAGCCCTTACAATAGCGGGAGGGCCCACAATGAGCAGTTCTTC. Amino acids: CASSPYNSGRAHNEQFF.